This T cell receptor (beta chain) is from a study of T cell repertoires in cytomegalovirus infection. This CDR3 is 14 amino acids long. With V trimmed by 1 base and J by 3 bases, 1 base remained unmatched. MiXCR, applied by TCRdb to the reads, yields one record per CDR3 protein. This repertoire shows approximately 220,000 distinct CDR3 sequences, about 38% found once; its top ten account for about 60%. For this clonotype: Its antigen is still unknown.

The chain has TRBV12-3 or TRBV12-4 and TRBJ1-2; 8 bases map to TRBD1. The TCR sequence derives from a human donor in good health (CMV status not recorded). Some clones in this sample may be carry-over from other donors' samples. Source: CD8+ T cells from cultured PBMCs, taken from culture after CMV antigen stimulation. CDR3: CASSLGTGYYGYTF. The CDR3 region has the DNA TGTGCCAGCAGTTTAGGGACAGGGTACTATGGCTACACCTTC.